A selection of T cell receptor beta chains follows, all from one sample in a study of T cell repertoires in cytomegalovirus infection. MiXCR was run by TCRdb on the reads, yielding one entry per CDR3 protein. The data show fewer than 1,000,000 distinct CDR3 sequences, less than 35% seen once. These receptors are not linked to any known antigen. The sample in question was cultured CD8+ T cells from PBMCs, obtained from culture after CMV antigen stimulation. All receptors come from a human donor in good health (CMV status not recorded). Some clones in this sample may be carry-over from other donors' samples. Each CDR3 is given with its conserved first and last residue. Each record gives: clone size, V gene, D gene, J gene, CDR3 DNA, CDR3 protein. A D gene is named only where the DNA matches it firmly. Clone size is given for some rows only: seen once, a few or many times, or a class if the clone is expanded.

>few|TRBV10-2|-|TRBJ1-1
TGCGCCACGGAGGAGAACACTGAAGCTTTCTTT
CATEENTEAFF
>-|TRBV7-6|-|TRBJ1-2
TGTGTCAGCAGCTTTACCTTAATGGGAGGGGCGAACTATGGCTACACCTTC
CVSSFTLMGGANYGYTF
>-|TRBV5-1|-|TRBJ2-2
TGCGCCAGCAGTTATCACCGAAGGGGCTTGGACACCGGGGAGCTGTTTTTT
CASSYHRRGLDTGELFF
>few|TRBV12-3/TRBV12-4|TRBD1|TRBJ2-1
TGTGCCAGCACCAGGGACAGGGTCCATGAGCAGTTCTTC
CASTRDRVHEQFF
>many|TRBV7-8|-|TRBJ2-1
TGTGCCAGCAGCTGGGGTCTCGACTGGGAGCTCTACAATGAGCAGTTCTTC
CASSWGLDWELYNEQFF
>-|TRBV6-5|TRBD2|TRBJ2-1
TGTGCCAGCAGCAATAGCGGGGGGGCCTGGAATGAGCAGTTCTTC
CASSNSGGAWNEQFF
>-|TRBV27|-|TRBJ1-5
TGTGCCAGCGCCTGGGGGGGCAATCAGCCCCAGCATTTT
CASAWGGNQPQHF
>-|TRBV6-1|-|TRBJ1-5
TGTGCCAGCAGCTCGACTGGGGACCGCAATCAGCCCCAGCATTTT
CASSSTGDRNQPQHF
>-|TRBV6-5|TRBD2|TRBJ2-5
TGTGCCAACAGCCCCGGACTAGCGGGGGGGGAGACCCAGTACTTC
CANSPGLAGGETQYF
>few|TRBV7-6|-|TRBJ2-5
TGTGCCAGCAGCTTTGACCAGGGGTTGGGGGAGACCCAGTACTTC
CASSFDQGLGETQYF
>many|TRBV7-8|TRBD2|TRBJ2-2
TGTGCCAGCAACCTGCTAGCGGGGGGAAACACCGGGGAGCTGTTTTTT
CASNLLAGGNTGELFF
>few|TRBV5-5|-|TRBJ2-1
TGTGCCAGCAGCCGATCACTTACTAAGACCTACAATGAGCAGTTCTTC
CASSRSLTKTYNEQFF
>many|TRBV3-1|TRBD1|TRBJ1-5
TGTGCCAGCAGCCAAGGGACAGGGGGTAGCAATCAGCCCCAGCATTTT
CASSQGTGGSNQPQHF
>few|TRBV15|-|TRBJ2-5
TGTGCCACCAGCGAGTGGGTCTTCGAGGAGACCCAGTACTTC
CATSEWVFEETQYF
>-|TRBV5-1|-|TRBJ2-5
TGCGCCAGCAGCTTGGGAAGGAATACTATAGAGACCCAGTACTTC
CASSLGRNTIETQYF
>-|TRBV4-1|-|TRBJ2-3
TGCGCCAGCAGCCAAGATCGAAGCGATACGCAGTATTTT
CASSQDRSDTQYF
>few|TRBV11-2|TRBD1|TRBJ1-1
TGTGCCAGCAGCCCTTGGACAGGGGAAAATGCTTGGATGGCTTTCTTT
CASSPWTGENAWMAFF
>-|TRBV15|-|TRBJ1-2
TGTGCCACCAGCAGAGGCAGTAATAATGGCTACACCTTC
CATSRGSNNGYTF
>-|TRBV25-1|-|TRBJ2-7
TGTGCCAGCAGTGAAATTTATGGGAGCTCCTACGAGCAGTACTTC
CASSEIYGSSYEQYF
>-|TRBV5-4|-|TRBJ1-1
TGTGCCAGCAGCTTGGGTACGACCAGGGGAGCTTTCTTT
CASSLGTTRGAFF
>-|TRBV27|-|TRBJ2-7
TGTGCCAGCAGTTTTGCTAGCGTGGGGAACTACGAGCAGTACTTC
CASSFASVGNYEQYF
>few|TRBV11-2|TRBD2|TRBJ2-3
TGTGCCAGCAGCACTAGCGGGGGACTCACAGATACGCAGTATTTT
CASSTSGGLTDTQYF
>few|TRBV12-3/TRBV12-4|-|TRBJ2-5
TGTGCCAGCAGTTTATGGCCCGGGGCACAAGAGACCCAGTACTTC
CASSLWPGAQETQYF
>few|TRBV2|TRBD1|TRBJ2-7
TGTGCCAGCATTTCGACAGGGCCCTACGAGCAGTACTTC
CASISTGPYEQYF
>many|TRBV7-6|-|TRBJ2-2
TGTGCCAGCAGCTTAGCGACGAACACCGGGGAGCTGTTTTTT
CASSLATNTGELFF
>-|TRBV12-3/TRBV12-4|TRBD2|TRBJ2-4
TGTGCCAGCAGTTCTACCGCGGGACTAGCGGGGGTTAGCGGAGCCAAAAACATTCAGTACTTC
CASSSTAGLAGVSGAKNIQYF
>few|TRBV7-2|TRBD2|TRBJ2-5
TGTGCCAGCAGCTTAGGGGGACTAGCGGGGGGGCCTAGGGGGACCCAGTACTTC
CASSLGGLAGGPRGTQYF
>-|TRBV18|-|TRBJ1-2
TGTGCCAGCTCACCACGGGACGGTCACTATGGCTACACCTTC
CASSPRDGHYGYTF
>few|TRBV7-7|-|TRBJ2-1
TGTGCTAGCAGCCCCCGGCCGGGGCATGAGCAGTTCTTC
CASSPRPGHEQFF
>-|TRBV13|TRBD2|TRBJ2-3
TGTGCCAGCAGCTTCCCCGGGACTAGCGGGGGGGCGACGACAGATACGCAGTATTTT
CASSFPGTSGGATTDTQYF
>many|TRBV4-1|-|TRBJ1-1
TGCGCCAGCACCACGGGTTACAGGGATAACACTGAAGCTTTCTTT
CASTTGYRDNTEAFF
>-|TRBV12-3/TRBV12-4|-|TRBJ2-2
TGTGCCAGCAATCTAGCAGGGGGGCGGACCGGGGAGCTGTTTTTT
CASNLAGGRTGELFF
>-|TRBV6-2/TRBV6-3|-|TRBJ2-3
TGTGCCAGCAGCCCTTCGGCAGTGTTCACAGATACGCAGTATTTT
CASSPSAVFTDTQYF
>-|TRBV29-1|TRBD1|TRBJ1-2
TGCAGCGTCAAACCCGCCGGGACAGGGAATGGCTACACCTTC
CSVKPAGTGNGYTF
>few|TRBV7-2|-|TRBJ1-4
TGTGCCAGCAGCCCCGGGACTTTAGCCAGGGAAAAACTGTTTTTT
CASSPGTLAREKLFF
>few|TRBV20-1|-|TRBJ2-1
TGCAGTGCCCTACAAAACAGGAGGGTGTACAATGAGCAGTTCTTC
CSALQNRRVYNEQFF
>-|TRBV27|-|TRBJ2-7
TGTGCCAGCAGTTTGGTTCGGGATGTGGGCTACGAGCAGTACTTC
CASSLVRDVGYEQYF
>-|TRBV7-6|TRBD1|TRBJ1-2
TGTGCCAGCAGGGACAGGGCGGACTATGGCTACACCTTC
CASRDRADYGYTF
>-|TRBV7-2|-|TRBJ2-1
TGTGCCAGCTCGGCCGGGACGATGTCCTACAATGAGCAGTTCTTC
CASSAGTMSYNEQFF
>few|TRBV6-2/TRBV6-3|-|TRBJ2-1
TGTGCCAGCAGGGGGGGCTTGGGGGGTAACAATGAGCAGTTCTTC
CASRGGLGGNNEQFF
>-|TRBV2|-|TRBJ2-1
TGTGCCAGCAGTGAGGGGTCAGGTGACTACAATGAGCGGTTCTTC
CASSEGSGDYNERFF
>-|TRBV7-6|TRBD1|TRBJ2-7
TGTGCCAGTGTCCGGGACAGCTCCTACGAGCAGTACTTC
CASVRDSSYEQYF
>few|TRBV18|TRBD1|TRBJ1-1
TGTGCCAGCTCACCACGGACAACAGGGGGCACTGAAGCTTTCTTT
CASSPRTTGGTEAFF
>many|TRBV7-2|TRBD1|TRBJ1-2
TGTGCCAGCAGCTCGTCCCGCCCCGGGACAGGGAACTATGGCTACACCTTC
CASSSSRPGTGNYGYTF
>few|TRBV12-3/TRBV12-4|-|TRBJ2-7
TGTGCCAGCACCTCTTCTCTGGACAGCTCCTACGAGCAGTACTTC
CASTSSLDSSYEQYF
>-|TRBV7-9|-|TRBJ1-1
TGTGCCAGCAGCTTAGGTCACGGGATGAACACTGAAGCTTTCTTT
CASSLGHGMNTEAFF
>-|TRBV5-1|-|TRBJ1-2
TGCGCCAGCGGCTTCTACAAAACCAAATATGGCTACACCTTC
CASGFYKTKYGYTF
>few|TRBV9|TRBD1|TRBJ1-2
TGTGCCAGCAGCGTCCCGACAGGGACTGGGTATGGCTACACCTTC
CASSVPTGTGYGYTF
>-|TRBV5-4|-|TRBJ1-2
TGTGCCAGCGTGGGAGGAACTAACTATGGCTACACCTTC
CASVGGTNYGYTF
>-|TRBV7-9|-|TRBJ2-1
TGTGCCAGCAGCCCCGGTTCACCAAGGGCTGGCGAGCAGTTCTTC
CASSPGSPRAGEQFF
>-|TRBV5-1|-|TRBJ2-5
TGCGCCAGCCACACCTCCTTACGGGATCAAGAGACCCAGTACTTC
CASHTSLRDQETQYF
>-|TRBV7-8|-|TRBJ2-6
TGTGCCAGCAGCTATATACAGGAAGGTAGCGTTGGGGCCAACGTCCTGACTTTC
CASSYIQEGSVGANVLTF
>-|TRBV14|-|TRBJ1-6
TGTGCCAGCAGCCAAGAGTCGGCTTCGTCCGAAACCCTCCACTTT
CASSQESASSETLHF
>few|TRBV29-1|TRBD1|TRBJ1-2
TGCAGCGTGGCCTACAGGGGCGATGGCTACACCTTC
CSVAYRGDGYTF
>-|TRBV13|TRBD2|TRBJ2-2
TGTGCCAGCAGCCCCCGGACTAGCGGGAACACCGGGGAGCTGTTTTTT
CASSPRTSGNTGELFF